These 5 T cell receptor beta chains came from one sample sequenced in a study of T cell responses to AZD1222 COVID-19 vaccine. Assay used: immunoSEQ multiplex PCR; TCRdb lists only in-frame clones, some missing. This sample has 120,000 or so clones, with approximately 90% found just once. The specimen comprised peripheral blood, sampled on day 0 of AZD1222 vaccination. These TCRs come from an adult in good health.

CDR3 sequence reads: CASSWASSLSGNTIYF. The CDR3 DNA follows: TGTGCCAGTAGTTGGGCCAGCTCCCTATCTGGAAACACCATATATTTT. The chain recombines TRBV19 with TRBJ1-3; D uncertain. Germline loops: CDR1 LNHDA, CDR2 SQIVND (reference sequence). V lost 5 bases and J lost 1, with 15 bases in between. The CDR3 is 16 amino acids.

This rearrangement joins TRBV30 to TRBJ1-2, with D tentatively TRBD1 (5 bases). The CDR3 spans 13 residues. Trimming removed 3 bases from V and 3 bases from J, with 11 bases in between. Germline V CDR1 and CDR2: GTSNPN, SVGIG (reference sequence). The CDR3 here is CAWRAMGDYGYTF. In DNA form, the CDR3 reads TGTGCCTGGAGGGCCATGGGGGACTATGGCTACACCTTC.

CDR3: CSVSGATAKNIQYF. In nucleotides, the CDR3 is TGCAGCGTTTCAGGGGCCACGGCCAAAAACATTCAGTACTTC. V gene TRBV29-1 combines with J gene TRBJ2-4; D may be TRBD1 (6 bases). The ends were cut back, 5 bases at V and 1 base at J, with 12 bases in the middle. Germline loops: CDR1 SQVTM, CDR2 ANQGSEA. This CDR3 contains 14 residues. Full variable domain (remainder filled in from reference TRBV29-1 and TRBJ2-4): SAVISQKPSRDICQRGTSLTIQCQVDSQVTMMFWYRQQPGQSLTLIATANQGSEATYESGFVIDKFPISRPNLTFSTLTVSNMSPEDSSIYLCSVSGATAKNIQYFGAGTRLSVL.

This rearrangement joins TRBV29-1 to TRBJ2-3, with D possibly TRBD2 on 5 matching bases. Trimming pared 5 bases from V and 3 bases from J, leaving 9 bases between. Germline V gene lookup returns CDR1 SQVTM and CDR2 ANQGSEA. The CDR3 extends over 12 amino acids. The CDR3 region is CSVPTGTDTQYF. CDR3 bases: TGCAGCGTTCCCACGGGGACAGATACGCAGTATTTT.

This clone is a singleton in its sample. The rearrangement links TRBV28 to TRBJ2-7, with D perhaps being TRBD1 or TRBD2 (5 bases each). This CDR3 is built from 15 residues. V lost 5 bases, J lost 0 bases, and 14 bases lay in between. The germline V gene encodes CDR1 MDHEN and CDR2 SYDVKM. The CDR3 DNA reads TGTGCCAGCAGTCCCTCCTCTGGGGGCTCCTACGAGCAGTACTTC. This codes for CASSPSSGGSYEQYF.